The 18 T cell receptor beta chains presented below share a single source sample, sequenced in a study of T cells in localized non-small cell lung cancer. Only in-frame clones appear in the TCRdb table, and some are missing; sequencing was by immunoSEQ multiplex PCR. Of fewer than 95,000 clones listed, approximately 90% are singletons. The sequenced sample was PBMCs, obtained before any cancer treatment. The source of these receptors is a woman aged 35-75 years with stage II squamous cell lung carcinoma.

The chain carries TRBV5-1 and TRBJ1-3, with no clear D. CDR1 SGHRS and CDR2 YFSETQ come from the germline V gene. Trimming shortened V by 2 bases and J by 2 bases, and 8 bases separated the two germline ends. The CDR3 loop spans 14 amino acids. CDR3 loop: CASSFRHPGNTIYF. The DNA for the CDR3 is TGCGCCAGCAGCTTTAGGCATCCTGGAAACACCATATATTTT.

The genes are TRBV7-8 and TRBJ2-7, with 9 nucleotides matching TRBD2. Germline trimming cut 3 bases from V and 0 bases from J; bases unmatched to any gene: 12. The CDR3 runs 18 residues. The V gene's germline CDR1 is SGHVS and CDR2 FQNEAQ. The CDR3 DNA sequence: TGTGCCAGCAGCTTCTACCTTACTAGCGGGTCCTCCTCCTACGAGCAGTACTTC. Amino acid sequence: CASSFYLTSGSSSYEQYF.

The V gene is TRBV21-1, the J gene TRBJ2-5; the table's D call, TRBD2, was not checked against the DNA. TRBV21-1 is given as a pseudogene. The length of the CDR3 is 13 residues. CDR3 nucleotides: TGTGCCAGCAGCGACGGGATGCAAGAGACCCAGTACTTC. As protein: CASSDGMQETQYF.

The rearrangement links TRBV5-1 to TRBJ2-1; 9 bases map to TRBD2. V trimming: 2 bases; J trimming: 12 bases; junction bases outside the gene matches: 9. This CDR3 comprises 14 residues. Germline lookup yields CDR1 SGHRS and CDR2 YFSETQ. Here the CDR3 reads CASSLGAGGAGQFF. DNA of the CDR3: TGCGCCAGCAGCTTAGGAGCGGGGGGAGCGGGGCAGTTCTTC.

J is TRBJ2-3 and V is TRBV11-2; 10 bases align to TRBD2. Germline CDR1 is SGHAT and CDR2 is FQNNGV. The CDR3 runs 15 residues. The V gene end was trimmed by 3 bases and the J gene end by 3 bases; junction bases not matched to a gene: 3. This chain's CDR3 is CASSFLAGGTDTQYF. CDR3 coding DNA: TGTGCCAGCAGCTTTTTAGCGGGAGGAACAGATACGCAGTATTTT.

This chain uses TRBV5-1 with TRBJ2-1; weak D call: TRBD2 (6 bases). Germline CDR1 reads SGHRS; CDR2 reads YFSETQ. The CDR3 consists of 15 residues. The V end was cut by 0 bases, the J end by 10 bases, with 17 bases between. This chain's CDR3 is CASSLVVGGSGEQFF. In DNA form, the CDR3 reads TGCGCCAGCAGCTTGGTGGTAGGAGGGTCGGGGGAGCAGTTCTTC.

The chain uses TRBV19 and TRBJ2-6, with a possible D match to TRBD2 (5 bases). There are 16 residues in the CDR3. From germline, CDR1 is LNHDA and CDR2 SQIVND (reference sequence). Trimming took 1 base from V and 1 from J, leaving 8 bases between them. CDR3 nucleotides: TGTGCCAGTAGTATAGTTGGGGAGTCTGGGGCCAACGTCCTGACTTTC. Translated: CASSIVGESGANVLTF.

The chain links TRBV19 to TRBJ1-2, with a possible D match to TRBD1 (6 bases). Trimming took off 5 bases at V and 3 bases at J, with 22 bases between the two ends. The V gene's germline CDR1 is LNHDA and CDR2 SQIVND (reference sequence). This CDR3 comprises 17 residues. The CDR3 DNA reads TGTGCCAGTAGTCCCCAAAGGGCAGGGGAGAAGGACTATGGCTACACCTTC. Protein: CASSPQRAGEKDYGYTF. The full variable domain, its missing parts supplied by reference TRBV19 and TRBJ1-2, is DGGITQSPKYLFRKEGQNVTLSCEQNLNHDAMYWYRQDPGQGLRLIYYSQIVNDFQKGDIAEGYSVSREKKESFPLTVTSAQKNPTAFYLCASSPQRAGEKDYGYTFGSGTRLTVV.

This chain links TRBV5-6 with TRBJ1-2, with unresolved D. V lost 4 bases and J 3 bases, leaving 16 bases between the germline ends. The CDR3 totals 15 residues. The V gene's germline CDR1 is SGHDT and CDR2 YYEEEE. The CDR3 nucleotides read TGTGCCAGCAGCCGACAAAGGCTGGAGTACTATGGCTACACCTTC. This codes for CASSRQRLEYYGYTF.

In this sample, this clone turned up once. This chain joins TRBV5-4 and TRBJ2-7; either TRBD1 or TRBD2 may supply D (7 bases each). The V gene's germline CDR1 is SGHNT and CDR2 YYREEE (reference sequence). V lost 5 bases to trimming and J lost 5 bases, with 17 bases between them. There are 14 residues in the CDR3. The CDR3 nucleotides are TGTGCCAGCAGTCGACCAGGGGGGGGCGACGAGCAGTACTTC. As protein: CASSRPGGGDEQYF.

The J gene is TRBJ1-3, the V gene TRBV7-9; D gene uncertain. V gave up 5 bases and J gave up 0 bases, with 11 bases separating them. This CDR3 has 15 residues. Germline V gives CDR1 SEHNR, CDR2 FQNEAQ (reference sequence). CDR3 loop: CASSEAGTSGNTIYF. In DNA, the CDR3 is TGTGCCAGCAGCGAGGCAGGTACCTCTGGAAACACCATATATTTT.

This chain links TRBV27 with TRBJ1-6; the D gene is possibly TRBD1 (6 bases). CDR3 length: 16 residues. V dropped 7 bases and J dropped 5 bases, with 18 bases sitting between them. Germline assignment: CDR1 MNHEY and CDR2 SMNVEV (reference sequence). The CDR3 protein is CASTLTGTLNNSPLHF. CDR3 nucleotide sequence: TGTGCCAGCACCTTGACCGGGACACTAAATAATTCACCCCTCCACTTT.

The chain uses TRBV29-1 and TRBJ1-2; 9 positions agree with TRBD1. The CDR3 totals 13 residues. V was pared by 6 bases and J by 6 bases, with 8 bases of the junction left unmatched. Germline-derived CDR1 and CDR2 are SQVTM and ANQGSEA. The CDR3 coding sequence is TGCAGCGTGTGGGACAGGGTAATCAATGGCTACACCTTC. Its protein product is CSVWDRVINGYTF.

This clone has a handful of counts. V gene TRBV27 combines with J gene TRBJ1-1; TRBD1 aligns across 8 bases. The CDR3 sequence is 15 residues long. Germline V gives CDR1 MNHEY, CDR2 SMNVEV (reference sequence). V dropped 5 bases and J dropped 2; count of bases not matched to a gene: 7. CDR3 DNA sequence: TGTGCCAGCAGTCCAAGGACAGGGAGAAACACTGAAGCTTTCTTT. Translating gives CASSPRTGRNTEAFF.

This chain uses TRBV19 with TRBJ2-2; weak D call: TRBD2 (6 bases). Trimming cost V 2 bases and J 0 bases, with 22 bases left between them. In germline, CDR1 is LNHDA, CDR2 SQIVND (reference sequence). The CDR3 runs to 20 residues. Here the CDR3 DNA reads TGTGCCAGTAGTATAAGAGTCGGGGGACTCACGTTCGCGAACACCGGGGAGCTGTTTTTT. It yields the protein CASSIRVGGLTFANTGELFF.

The chain couples TRBV4-1 to TRBJ1-4, with 7 bases identical to TRBD1. The V gene's germline CDR1 is MGHRA and CDR2 YSYEKL. The CDR3 totals 19 residues. Trimming removed 4 bases from V and 7 bases from J; junction bases left unmatched: 21. DNA for the CDR3: TGCGCCAGCAGCCGAGGAGGCGACAGGGCCGTTGGAAGGGTTGAAAAACTGTTTTTT. It yields the protein CASSRGGDRAVGRVEKLFF.

This chain uses TRBV28 with TRBJ2-7; D remains unclear. The CDR3 has 13 amino acids. Germline loops: CDR1 MDHEN, CDR2 SYDVKM. The V end was cut by 2 bases, the J end by 6 bases, with 11 bases between. CDR3 bases: TGTGCCAGCAGTTTAATCCGTTACCGCGAGCAGTACTTC. It is translated as CASSLIRYREQYF.

This clone has only a few counts. The rearrangement links TRBV6-4 to TRBJ1-1, with 8 bases identical to TRBD1. CDR3 size: 15 residues. J gave up 2 bases and V 2 bases, and 4 bases lay outside the gene matches. Looked up from germline, CDR1 is MRHNA and CDR2 is SNTAGT. The CDR3 DNA reads as TGTGCCAGCAGTGACACCGACAGGGGAAACACTGAAGCTTTCTTT. It yields the protein CASSDTDRGNTEAFF.